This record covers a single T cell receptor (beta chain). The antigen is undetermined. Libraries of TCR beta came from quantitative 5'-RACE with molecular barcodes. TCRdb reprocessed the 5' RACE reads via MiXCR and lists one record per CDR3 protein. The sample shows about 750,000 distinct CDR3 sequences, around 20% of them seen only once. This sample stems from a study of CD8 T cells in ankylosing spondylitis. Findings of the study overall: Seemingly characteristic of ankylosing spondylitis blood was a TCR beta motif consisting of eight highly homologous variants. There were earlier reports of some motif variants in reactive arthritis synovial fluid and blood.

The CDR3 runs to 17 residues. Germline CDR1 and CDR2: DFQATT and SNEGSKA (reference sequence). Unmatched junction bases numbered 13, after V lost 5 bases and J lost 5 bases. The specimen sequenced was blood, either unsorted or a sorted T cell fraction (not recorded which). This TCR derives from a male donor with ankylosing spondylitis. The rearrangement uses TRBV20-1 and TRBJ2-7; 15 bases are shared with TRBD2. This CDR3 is CSAEPGLAGGRGHEQYF. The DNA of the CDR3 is TGCAGTGCTGAGCCCGGACTAGCGGGAGGGAGAGGCCACGAGCAGTACTTC.